This T cell receptor (beta chain) was recorded in a study of shared T cell receptors in the human thymus. Germline CDR1 is LNHDA and CDR2 is SQIVND (reference sequence). The CDR3 is made up of 14 amino acids. Trimming took 6 bases from V and 0 from J, leaving 10 bases between them. TCRdb's copy holds only in-frame clones and misses some; the assay was immunoSEQ multiplex PCR. The sample lists about 380,000 clones, just under 95% occurring once. Sequenced material: thymocytes. This clonotype was obtained from a human donor. V gene TRBV19 combines with J gene TRBJ2-3, with no clear D. CDR3 residues: CASSSRGSTDTQYF. Here the CDR3 DNA reads TGTGCCAGTAGCTCTCGTGGAAGCACAGATACGCAGTATTTT.